These 6 T cell receptor beta chains came from one sample sequenced in a study of T cells in Graves' hyperthyroidism and ophthalmopathy. The source material, RNA transcripts, was used to amplify TCR beta CDR3 regions. Carried out on the TCR CDR3, a first-round RT-PCR used the HTBI primer set. TCRdb ran MiXCR on the multiplex PCR reads and lists one entry per CDR3 protein. The sample yields hundreds of thousands of distinct CDR3 sequences, 15% to 20% seen once. Sequencing was done on a sample of blood. The source is a woman under 30 with Graves' hyperthyroidism.

This clonotype was detected a few times. The V and J genes are TRBV3-1 and TRBJ1-4; no reliable D call. CDR3 length: 16 residues. CDR1 LGHDT and CDR2 YNNKEL come from the germline V gene (reference sequence). The V and J ends lost 5 bases and 0 bases respectively, with 13 bases between them. The CDR3 region has the DNA TGTGCCAGCAGCGCCCGGACCGCTGCAACTAATGAAAAACTGTTTTTT. This encodes CASSARTAATNEKLFF.

The table lists this clonotype with many counts. The chain combines TRBV11-3 with TRBJ2-5; TRBD1 might be the D (6 bases). The germline V gene encodes CDR1 SGHNT and CDR2 YENEEA. The CDR3 has 13 residues. Between the trimmed V and J ends, which lost 6 bases and 4 bases, there was a span of 12 bases. The CDR3 loop reads CASSSLRGETQYF. In DNA form, the CDR3 reads TGTGCCAGCAGTTCGCTCAGGGGAGAGACCCAGTACTTC.

This clonotype was found a few times. This may be a read error: a much more frequent sequence differs by one nucleotide. V and J are TRBV7-9 and TRBJ2-1, with D uncertain. This CDR3 contains 11 residues. Germline CDR1 and CDR2: SEHNR and FQNEAQ (reference sequence). Trimming shortened V by 3 bases and J by 7 bases, and 4 bases separated the two germline ends. CDR3 sequence: CASSFRNEQFF. For the CDR3, the DNA is TGTGCCAGCAGCTTTAGGAATGAGCAGTTCTTC.

A few counts support this clonotype. This chain uses TRBV7-9 with TRBJ1-1; 7 bases map to TRBD1. The trim removed 4 bases at V and 4 bases at J, leaving 9 bases unmatched. This CDR3 is 15 amino acids long. CDR1 SEHNR and CDR2 FQNEAQ come from the germline V gene (reference sequence). CDR3 region: CASSSDRDVSTEAFF. The CDR3, as DNA: TGTGCCAGCAGCTCAGACAGGGATGTGAGCACTGAAGCTTTCTTT.

This sequence joins TRBV19 and TRBJ1-5; TRBD1 matches 8 bases. The CDR3 sequence is 15 residues long. Germline V gene data show CDR1 as LNHDA and CDR2 as SQIVND (reference sequence). V trimming: 7 bases; J trimming: 2 bases; junction bases outside the gene matches: 7. The CDR3 reads CASNLQGGGNQPQHF. The CDR3 bases are TGTGCCAGTAACTTACAGGGGGGGGGCAATCAGCCCCAGCATTTT.

The V and J genes are TRBV9 and TRBJ2-7, with 8 positions matching TRBD2. Germline CDR1 reads SGDLS; CDR2 reads YYNGEE. The CDR3 sequence is 15 residues long. J lost 4 bases, V lost 0 bases, and 6 bases had no gene match. The CDR3 DNA is TGTGCCAGCAGCGTAGATGTAGCGGGACTGTACGAGCAGTACTTC. It translates to CASSVDVAGLYEQYF.